Here is one TCR beta chain with its context. These data are taken from a study of cytomegalovirus exposure and HLA in healthy donors. For the study at large: A data release that came early held roughly 90 million unique TCRs from HLA-typed donors.

The PCR ran on 60 Vbeta and 13 Jbeta primers. Libraries were prepared by immunoSEQ multiplex PCR; TCRdb keeps only in-frame clonotypes and omits some of them. The data show about 100,000 clones, approximately 80% seen once. The clonotype originates from a woman between 55 and 75 years old in good health and CMV-seronegative. Sample: PBMCs.

CDR3 loop: CASSASRQDPYF. CDR3 sequence (DNA): TGTGCCAGCAGCGCTTCCCGACAGGACCCTTACTTC. The rearrangement links TRBV7-2 to TRBJ2-5; perhaps TRBD1 as D (6 bases). CDR1 and CDR2 (germline): SGHTA, FQGNSA. This CDR3 has 12 amino acids. Trimming took 5 bases from V and 14 from J, leaving 18 bases between them.